The 7 T cell receptor beta chains given below trace back to one sample, sequenced in a study of early T cells in non-severe SARS-CoV-2 infection. TCRdb fed the 5' RACE reads into MiXCR, producing one record per CDR3 protein. The sample has about 56,000 distinct CDR3 sequences, 10% to 15% seen once. Specimen: whole blood. These receptors came from an adult who was a healthcare worker with PCR-confirmed SARS-CoV-2 infection or an uninfected control (not recorded which).

Ten or more counts support this clonotype. The chain carries TRBV6-1 and TRBJ2-7, with D possibly being TRBD1 (6 bases). Germline V gives CDR1 MNHNS, CDR2 SASEGT. The ends were cut back, 1 base at V and 0 bases at J, with 19 bases in the middle. CDR3 length equals 18 residues. CDR3 bases: TGTGCCAGCAGTGAAGAGGGACAAATGTGGCTTAGCTCCTACGAGCAGTACTTC. Encoded protein: CASSEEGQMWLSSYEQYF.

The chain combines TRBV5-5 with TRBJ2-5; 8 positions match TRBD1. The V gene's germline CDR1 is SGHKS and CDR2 YYEKEE (reference sequence). V was clipped by 0 bases and J by 2 bases; unmatched bases: 9. The length of the CDR3 is 17 residues. CDR3 region: CASSLDGTGALQETQYF. CDR3 nucleotides: TGTGCCAGCAGCTTGGACGGGACAGGTGCTCTACAAGAGACCCAGTACTTC.

This clonotype was counted a few times. CDR3 bases: TGCGCCAGCAGACCACGGGACGGAAGCTCCTACGAGCAGTACTTC. Translated, it gives CASRPRDGSSYEQYF. The chain has TRBV5-1 and TRBJ2-7; perhaps D is TRBD1 or TRBD2 (5 bases each). This CDR3 is 15 amino acids long. Germline V gene sequence: CDR1 SGHRS, CDR2 YFSETQ. Trimming removed 5 bases at V and 0 bases at J, with 15 bases between.

The chain links TRBV29-1 to TRBJ1-1, with D perhaps matching TRBD1 (5 bases). The CDR3 consists of 12 residues. Germline lookup yields CDR1 SQVTM and CDR2 ANQGSEA. Trimming stripped 4 bases from V and 6 bases from J, with 12 bases between. The CDR3 DNA reads as TGCAGCGTTGTTGGTGGGGACGCTGAAGCTTTCTTT. Encoded protein: CSVVGGDAEAFF.

This clonotype has ten or more counts. The V call is TRBV20-1, the J call TRBJ2-3; D is uncertain. Trimming cost V 6 bases and J 2 bases, with 6 bases left between them. The CDR3 runs 11 residues. In germline, CDR1 is DFQATT, CDR2 SNEGSKA (reference sequence). The CDR3 DNA reads as TGCAGTGCCAGGCTCACAGATACGCAGTATTTT. It translates to CSARLTDTQYF.

This clonotype was recorded many times. This chain uses TRBV9 with TRBJ2-2; D is unclear. This CDR3 contains 14 residues. Germline CDR1 reads SGDLS; CDR2 reads YYNGEE. V gave up 0 bases and J gave up 3 bases, with 6 bases separating them. The CDR3 DNA is TGTGCCAGCAGCGTAGTAGACTACACCGGGGAGCTGTTTTTT. Translation: CASSVVDYTGELFF.

At least ten counts were recorded for this clonotype. CDR3 residues: CAPTSVDVPYSNQPQHF. The CDR3 DNA reads as TGTGCCCCGACTTCCGTGGACGTTCCGTATAGCAATCAGCCCCAGCATTTT. The rearrangement joins TRBV5-6 to TRBJ1-5, with D unresolved. Per the germline V gene, CDR1 is SGHDT and CDR2 is YYEEEE. Deletions cut 10 bases from V and 0 bases from J, with 23 bases between. The length of the CDR3 is 17 residues.